These 17 T cell receptor beta chains came from one sample sequenced in a study of T cells in localized non-small cell lung cancer. The method was immunoSEQ multiplex PCR; TCRdb's version includes in-frame clones alone and lacks a portion of them. The table lists 25,000 to 35,000 clones, about four fifths of them singletons. The input for sequencing was peripheral blood mononuclear cells, taken before any cancer treatment. The receptors derive from a man between 40 and 75 years old with stage III lung adenocarcinoma.

The gene calls are TRBV5-6 and TRBJ1-2; D uncertain. V shed 0 bases and J shed 4 bases, with 4 bases lying between them. The germline V gene encodes CDR1 SGHDT and CDR2 YYEEEE. The CDR3 is made up of 12 amino acids. CDR3 region: CASSLGGYGYTF. In DNA form, the CDR3 reads TGTGCCAGCAGCTTGGGGGGCTATGGCTACACCTTC.

The chain employs TRBV19 and TRBJ1-5; weak D call: TRBD1 (5 bases). V lost 1 base, J lost 5 bases, and 12 bases lay in between. Germline V gives CDR1 LNHDA, CDR2 SQIVND (reference sequence). The CDR3 contains 15 residues. CDR3 DNA sequence: TGTGCCAGTAGTATAGGAGGGGCAGGGTATCAGCCCCAGCATTTT. Residues: CASSIGGAGYQPQHF.

V gene TRBV7-9 combines with J gene TRBJ1-4, with unresolved D. From germline, CDR1 is SEHNR and CDR2 FQNEAQ (reference sequence). The CDR3 covers 13 residues. V was shortened by 4 bases and J by 11 bases, with 14 bases between the two germline ends. The CDR3 sequence: CASSYLDGWKLFF. CDR3 nucleotides: TGTGCCAGCAGCTACCTCGATGGGTGGAAACTGTTTTTT.

Concerning this clone itself: Germline and junction disagree at one end, which may indicate a read error. This sequence joins TRBV25-1 and TRBJ1-2, with D possibly matching TRBD1 (5 bases). Germline loops: CDR1 MGHDK, CDR2 SYGVNS. This CDR3 spans 14 amino acids. This CDR3 is CASSEFGTPLGSFF. CDR3 nucleotide sequence: TGTGCCAGCAGTGAATTTGGGACCCCACTTGGCTCCTTCTTC.

The CDR3 loop reads CAWGPGYTF. The CDR3 DNA is TGTGCCTGGGGCCCGGGGTACACCTTC. The chain is built from TRBV30 and TRBJ1-2; D is unclear. Germline V gene lookup returns CDR1 GTSNPN and CDR2 SVGIG (reference sequence). The CDR3 consists of 9 residues. Trimming took 5 bases from V and 11 from J, leaving 9 bases between them. The full variable domain, its missing parts supplied by reference TRBV30 and TRBJ1-2, is SQTIHQWPATLVQPVGSPLSLECTVEGTSNPNLYWYRQAAGRGLQLLFYSVGIGQISSEVPQNLSASRPQDRQFILSSKKLLLSDSGFYLCAWGPGYTFGSGTRLTVV.

The V gene is TRBV11-1, the J gene TRBJ2-2; the match to TRBD2 covers 7 bases. The germline V gene encodes CDR1 SGHAT and CDR2 FQDESV (reference sequence). Trimming at V came to 5 bases and at J to 7 bases, leaving 13 bases not matched to a gene. The CDR3 spans 16 residues. In nucleotides, the CDR3 is TGTGCCAGCAGCACCCTAGCGGTCGGGAGAGTCGGGGAGCTGTTTTTT. Amino acid sequence: CASSTLAVGRVGELFF.

The chain joins TRBV4-1 to TRBJ2-7; 9 bases fit TRBD1. The V gene end was trimmed by 3 bases and the J gene end by 6 bases; junction bases not matched to a gene: 3. CDR3 size: 13 residues. Germline V gene data show CDR1 as MGHRA and CDR2 as YSYEKL. CDR3 bases: TGCGCCAGCAGCCATTTGGACAGGGGCGAGCAGTACGTC. As protein: CASSHLDRGEQYV.

The chain uses TRBV29-1 and TRBJ1-4; D gene ambiguous. Germline V gives CDR1 SQVTM, CDR2 ANQGSEA. V was pared by 7 bases and J by 5 bases, with 14 bases between. The CDR3 length is 13 residues. Here the CDR3 reads CSGIHTENEKLFF. DNA for the CDR3: TGCAGCGGGATACACACCGAAAATGAAAAACTGTTTTTT. Supplemented by reference TRBV29-1 and TRBJ1-4, the full variable domain reads SAVISQKPSRDICQRGTSLTIQCQVDSQVTMMFWYRQQPGQSLTLIATANQGSEATYESGFVIDKFPISRPNLTFSTLTVSNMSPEDSSIYLCSGIHTENEKLFFGSGTQLSVL.

This clone was counted a few times. This chain connects TRBV12-1 to TRBJ1-2; TRBD1, as called in the table, went unchecked against the DNA. TRBV12-1 is a documented pseudogene. This CDR3 is built from 15 residues. DNA for the CDR3: TGTGCCAGCAGTTTTGGGATCCCAGGGGGGAGTGGCTACACCTTC. It yields the protein CASSFGIPGGSGYTF.

The chain joins TRBV7-6 to TRBJ2-3; D call uncertain. V dropped 5 bases and J dropped 3 bases, with 6 bases sitting between them. The CDR3 totals 12 residues. Germline V gene sequence: CDR1 SGHVS, CDR2 FNYEAQ. CDR3: CASSQPTDTQYF. CDR3 sequence (DNA): TGTGCCAGCAGCCAGCCTACAGATACGCAGTATTTT.

The genes are TRBV11-3 and TRBJ1-5, with 9 bases fitting TRBD1. The germline V gene encodes CDR1 SGHNT and CDR2 YENEEA. V lost 1 base, J lost 6 bases, and 10 bases stayed unmatched. The CDR3 contains 17 residues. DNA of the CDR3: TGTGCCAGCAGCTTAGGGGGACAGGGAAGGTGGCGTCAGCCCCAGCATTTT. It yields the protein CASSLGGQGRWRQPQHF.

The chain uses TRBV6-9 and TRBJ1-2, with D uncertain. The V gene lost 8 bases and the J gene lost 0 bases, with 13 bases spanning the gap. This CDR3 is 14 amino acids long. Germline V gene sequence: CDR1 MNHGY, CDR2 SVAAGI. CDR3: CASSGGKANYGYTF. The CDR3 DNA reads as TGTGCCAGCTCAGGCGGGAAAGCTAACTATGGCTACACCTTC.

This chain links TRBV21-1 with TRBJ1-6. TRBV21-1 is recorded as a pseudogene. The CDR3 contains 14 residues. As DNA, the CDR3 is TGTGCCAGCAGCTGCCAGTGGTTGGTAGCACCCCTCCACTTT. This codes for CASSCQWLVAPLHF.

This sequence joins TRBV10-3 and TRBJ2-7, with TRBD1 matching 9 bases. Germline loops: CDR1 ENHRY, CDR2 SYGVKD. V was clipped by 4 bases and J by 5 bases; unmatched bases: 6. There are 14 residues in the CDR3. CDR3: CAISAGTGYNEQYV. In DNA form, the CDR3 reads TGTGCCATCAGTGCCGGGACAGGGTACAACGAGCAGTACGTC.

This chain connects TRBV28 to TRBJ2-1, with D uncertain. The CDR3 sequence is 16 residues long. The germline V gene has CDR1 MDHEN and CDR2 SYDVKM. Deletions cut 2 bases from V and 5 bases from J, with 16 bases between. This CDR3 is CASSLSGLPFNNEQFF. The CDR3 DNA reads TGTGCCAGCAGTTTAAGTGGCCTACCCTTCAACAATGAGCAGTTCTTC.

CDR3 loop: CASSPGTGSRETQYF. DNA for the CDR3: TGTGCCAGCAGCCCCGGGACAGGGAGTAGAGAGACCCAGTACTTC. The chain is built from TRBV28 and TRBJ2-5; 9 bases map to TRBD1. The ends lost 6 bases at V and 4 bases at J; junction bases unmatched: 9. The CDR3 consists of 15 residues. Germline V CDR1 and CDR2: MDHEN, SYDVKM. The complete variable domain, with remaining parts taken from reference TRBV28 and TRBJ2-5, reads DVKVTQSSRYLVKRTGEKVFLECVQDMDHENMFWYRQDPGLGLRLIYFSYDVKMKEKGDIPEGYSVSREKKERFSLILESASTNQTSMYLCASSPGTGSRETQYFGPGTRLLVL.

This clone has only a few counts. The rearrangement joins TRBV6-1 to TRBJ1-5, with D hard to call. There are 15 residues in the CDR3. V dropped 2 bases and J dropped 0 bases, with 8 bases sitting between them. Germline V gives CDR1 MNHNS, CDR2 SASEGT. As DNA, the CDR3 is TGTGCCAGCAGTGAAAAGGCGAGTAGCAATCAGCCCCAGCATTTT. As protein: CASSEKASSNQPQHF.